Presented here are 4 T cell receptor beta chains from one specimen sequenced in a study of T cell responses to AZD1222 COVID-19 vaccine. Some clones are missing from TCRdb's copy, which holds only in-frame ones; the method was immunoSEQ multiplex PCR. In the table there are approximately 84,000 clones, 70% to 90% of which are singletons. Material: peripheral blood, obtained 28 days after the second AZD1222 dose. These receptors all stem from an adult who received the AZD1222 COVID-19 vaccine.

This rearrangement joins TRBV5-1 to TRBJ2-2; 7 nucleotides agree with TRBD1. Germline CDR1 SGHRS, CDR2 YFSETQ. V gave up 0 bases and J gave up 2 bases; unmatched junction bases: 4. CDR3 size: 16 residues. The CDR3 is CASSLVGTVNTGELFF. As DNA, the CDR3 is TGCGCCAGCAGCTTGGTCGGGACAGTAAACACCGGGGAGCTGTTTTTT.

This sequence joins TRBV28 and TRBJ1-2; D is unresolved. Germline loops: CDR1 MDHEN, CDR2 SYDVKM. The CDR3 consists of 13 residues. V gave up 4 bases and J gave up 5 bases, with 11 bases separating them. The CDR3 region has the DNA TGTGCCAGCAGTTCCGAGTTGATATATGGCTACACCTTC. This encodes CASSSELIYGYTF.

The chain is built from TRBV27 and TRBJ1-5, with D hard to call. This CDR3 region has 13 residues. V was pared by 3 bases and J by 4 bases, with 7 bases between. Germline V lookup: CDR1 MNHEY, CDR2 SMNVEV (reference sequence). This CDR3 reads CASSLEVNQPQHF. The CDR3 DNA is TGTGCCAGCAGTTTGGAGGTTAATCAGCCCCAGCATTTT.

This clone was observed a few times. V gene TRBV5-6 combines with J gene TRBJ1-6; D is possibly TRBD1 (5 bases). The CDR3 consists of 13 residues. Trimming removed 0 bases at V and 13 bases at J, with 11 bases between. Germline V gene lookup returns CDR1 SGHDT and CDR2 YYEEEE. CDR3 DNA sequence: TGTGCCAGCAGCTTGGGGGGGGTGTTGCCCCTCCACTTT. Protein sequence: CASSLGGVLPLHF.